Included here is one T cell receptor beta chain sequence, with context. This sample was taken from a study of cytomegalovirus exposure and HLA in healthy donors. PCR amplification relied on 60 Vbeta primers (plus 13 Jbeta primers). Using immunoSEQ multiplex PCR, the repertoire was profiled, and TCRdb retains in-frame clones only, with some absent. The sample shows about 180,000 clones, approximately 80% of them seen only once. The germline CDR1 and CDR2 sequences are KGHSH and LQKENI. The V segment lost 3 bases and the J segment 3 bases; nucleotides outside the gene matches: 3. CDR3 size: 14 residues. Nominally healthy donors provided the samples, though records likely missed some immune exposures.

Sequenced: PBMCs. The sequence came from a male donor in good health and CMV-seronegative. The chain links TRBV18 to TRBJ1-1; the match to TRBD1 covers 8 bases. The CDR3: CASSPGQAHTEAFF. CDR3 nucleotides: TGTGCCAGCTCACCGGGACAGGCTCACACTGAAGCTTTCTTT.